This TCR beta chain was recorded in a study of T cells in Graves' hyperthyroidism and ophthalmopathy. This clonotype appeared many times. Amplified regions were TCR beta CDR3 sequences from RNA transcripts. HTBI primers were the set used in a first-round RT-PCR of the TCR CDR3. TCRdb used MiXCR to reprocess the multiplex PCR reads, holding one entry per CDR3 protein. Here the sample spans about 290,000 distinct CDR3 sequences, roughly 17% being singletons. V lost 3 bases to trimming and J lost 5 bases, with 10 bases between them. This CDR3 comprises 13 residues. Germline CDR1 reads ENHRY; CDR2 reads SYGVKD.

The chain recombines TRBV10-3 with TRBJ1-1; D is uncertain. The TCR was taken from a man aged 25-40 years with Graves' hyperthyroidism. Sequences were obtained from blood. CDR3 residues: CAISEFLRTEAFF. The CDR3, as DNA: TGTGCCATCAGTGAATTTTTGAGGACTGAAGCTTTCTTT.